This is a list of T cell receptor beta chains from one sample in a study of blood T cell repertoires in COVID-19. Some clones are missing from TCRdb's copy, which holds only in-frame ones; the method was immunoSEQ multiplex PCR. The sample has approximately 250,000 clones, approximately 85% seen once; the top ten hold 5% to 7%. The specimen was peripheral blood. Every receptor here comes from a woman aged 80 or over with COVID-19, enrolled during active disease. Both conserved end residues are part of each CDR3. The D gene is left open where the match is weak. Clone size appears in some rows only: once, few, many, or a class for an expanded clone.

TRBD1	TRBV5-4	TRBJ2-2	-	CASSLRLQGAGSTGELFF	TGTGCCAGCAGCTTGCGGTTACAGGGGGCAGGAAGTACCGGGGAGCTGTTTTTT
TRBD2	TRBV6-6	TRBJ2-3	-	CAIDRRGGRDTQYF	TGTGCCATCGACCGGCGGGGGGGCAGGGATACGCAGTATTTT
-	TRBV7-9	TRBJ2-3	once	CASSLSGSGNTDTQYF	TGTGCCAGCAGCTTATCCGGTAGCGGAAACACAGATACGCAGTATTTT
TRBD1	TRBV19	TRBJ1-1	-	CASRGQGNTEAFF	TGTGCCAGTAGGGGACAGGGGAACACTGAAGCTTTCTTT
-	TRBV3-1/TRBV3-2	TRBJ2-3	-	CASSLRQARDTQYF	TGTGCCAGCAGCCTCCGACAGGCTCGGGATACGCAGTATTTT
-	TRBV5-4	TRBJ1-2	-	CASSRGVDNYGYTF	TGTGCCAGCAGTCGGGGGGTCGATAACTATGGCTACACCTTC
TRBD2	TRBV27	TRBJ2-5	-	CASSSGTSIVTQYF	TGTGCCAGCAGTTCAGGGACTAGCATCGTGACCCAGTACTTC
TRBD2	TRBV5-5	TRBJ2-5	-	CASSSGTSGGSRETQYF	TGTGCCAGCAGTTCCGGTACTAGCGGGGGGTCACGGGAGACCCAGTACTTC
TRBD1	TRBV7-3	TRBJ1-2	-	CASSSLTLYRGWYGYTF	TGTGCCAGCAGTAGCTTAACCTTATACAGGGGGTGGTATGGCTACACCTTC
-	TRBV5-4	TRBJ1-2	-	CASSLEEGNYGYTF	TGTGCCAGCAGCTTGGAGGAGGGCAACTATGGCTACACCTTC
-	TRBV5-1	TRBJ1-2	-	CASSSEGSAKGYTF	TGCGCCAGCAGCTCGGAGGGTTCGGCTAAAGGCTACACCTTC
TRBD2	TRBV2	TRBJ2-5	once	CASGGGRETQYF	TGTGCCAGCGGAGGCGGGAGAGAGACCCAGTACTTC
-	TRBV2	TRBJ2-3	-	CASSERLTGSDTQYF	TGTGCCAGCAGTGAACGTTTAACAGGTTCAGATACGCAGTATTTT
TRBD1	TRBV5-6	TRBJ1-5	-	CASSLQGIGQPQHF	TGTGCCAGCAGCTTACAGGGGATCGGGCAGCCCCAGCATTTT
-	TRBV11-2	TRBJ1-2	-	CASGPGGYGYTF	TGTGCCAGCGGGCCCGGAGGCTATGGCTACACCTTC
-	TRBV7-2	TRBJ2-5	once	CASSSRVGNQETQYF	TGTGCCAGCAGCTCTCGGGTAGGAAACCAAGAGACCCAGTACTTC
-	TRBV5-1	TRBJ1-1	-	CASSHEGNTEAFF	TGCGCCAGCAGCCACGAGGGAAACACTGAAGCTTTCTTT
-	TRBV5-4	TRBJ2-2	-	CASSLQGSNTGELFF	TGTGCCAGCAGCCTGCAGGGCTCGAACACCGGGGAGCTGTTTTTT
-	TRBV10-3	TRBJ1-5	-	CAISDYYSNQPQHF	TGTGCCATCAGTGACTACTATAGCAATCAGCCCCAGCATTTT
-	TRBV11-2	TRBJ1-1	-	CASNPGQHTEAFF	TGTGCCAGCAACCCCGGACAGCACACTGAAGCTTTCTTT
-	TRBV5-1	TRBJ2-7	-	CASSPKSQAYEQYF	TGCGCCAGCAGTCCAAAGAGTCAAGCCTACGAGCAGTACTTC